This TCR beta chain was observed in a study of blood T cell repertoires in COVID-19. CDR1 and CDR2 from the germline V gene are SGHDT and YYEEEE. This CDR3 comprises 15 residues. Trimming took 3 bases from V and 4 from J, leaving 13 bases between them. Assay: immunoSEQ multiplex PCR; the TCRdb copy retains only in-frame clones and omits some. The sample has 300,000 or so clones, 91% seen once; the top ten hold 2% to 2.5%. This TCR came from a woman in her 30s with COVID-19, enrolled during active disease. The J gene is TRBJ2-2, the V gene TRBV5-6; no firm D call. Specimen: peripheral blood. In DNA form, the CDR3 reads TGTGCCAGCAGCTCTCTGACACCCCTCACCGGGGAGCTGTTTTTT. As protein: CASSSLTPLTGELFF.